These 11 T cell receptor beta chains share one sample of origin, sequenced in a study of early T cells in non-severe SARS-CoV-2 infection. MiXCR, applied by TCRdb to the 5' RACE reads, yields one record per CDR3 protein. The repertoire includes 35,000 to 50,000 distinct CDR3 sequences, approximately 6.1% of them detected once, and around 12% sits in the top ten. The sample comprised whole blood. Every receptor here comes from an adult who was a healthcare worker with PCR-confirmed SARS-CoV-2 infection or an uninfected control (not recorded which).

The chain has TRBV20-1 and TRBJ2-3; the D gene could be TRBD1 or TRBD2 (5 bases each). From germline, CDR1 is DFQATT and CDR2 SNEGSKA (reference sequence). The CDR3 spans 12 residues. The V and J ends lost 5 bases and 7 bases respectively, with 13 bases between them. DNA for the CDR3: TGCAGTGCTGGGACCGTCTTAAATACGCAGTATTTT. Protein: CSAGTVLNTQYF.

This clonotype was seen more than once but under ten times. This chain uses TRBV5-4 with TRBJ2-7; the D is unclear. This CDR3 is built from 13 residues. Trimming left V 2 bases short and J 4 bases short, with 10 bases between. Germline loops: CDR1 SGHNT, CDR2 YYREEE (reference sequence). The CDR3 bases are TGTGCCAGCAGCTTTGGCGACGGTTACGAGCAGTACTTC. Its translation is CASSFGDGYEQYF. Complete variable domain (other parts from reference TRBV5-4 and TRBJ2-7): ETGVTQSPTHLIKTRGQQVTLRCSSQSGHNTVSWYQQALGQGPQFIFQYYREEENGRGNFPPRFSGLQFPNYSSELNVNALELDDSALYLCASSFGDGYEQYFGPGTRLTVT.

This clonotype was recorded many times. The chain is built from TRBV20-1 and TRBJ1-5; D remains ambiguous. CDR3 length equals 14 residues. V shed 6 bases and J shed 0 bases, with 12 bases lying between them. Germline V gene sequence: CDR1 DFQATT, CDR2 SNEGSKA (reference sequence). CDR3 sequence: CSAVDTNSNQPQHF. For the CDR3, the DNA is TGCAGTGCCGTTGACACAAATAGCAATCAGCCCCAGCATTTT.

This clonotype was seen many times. The CDR3 here is CASSVGPGVSQPQHF. The CDR3 nucleotides are TGTGCCAGCAGCGTAGGCCCAGGGGTAAGTCAGCCCCAGCATTTT. J is TRBJ1-5 and V is TRBV9, with D tentatively TRBD1 (6 bases). Germline V gene sequence: CDR1 SGDLS, CDR2 YYNGEE. V lost 0 bases, J lost 6 bases, and 13 bases lay in between. The CDR3 runs 15 residues.

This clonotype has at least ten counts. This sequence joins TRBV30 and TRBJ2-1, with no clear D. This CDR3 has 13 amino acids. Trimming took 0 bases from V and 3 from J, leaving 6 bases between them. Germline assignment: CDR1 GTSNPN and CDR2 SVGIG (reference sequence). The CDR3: CAWSVLFYNEQFF. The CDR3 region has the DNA TGTGCCTGGAGTGTACTCTTCTACAATGAGCAGTTCTTC. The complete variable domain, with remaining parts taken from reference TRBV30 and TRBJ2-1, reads SQTIHQWPATLVQPVGSPLSLECTVEGTSNPNLYWYRQAAGRGLQLLFYSVGIGQISSEVPQNLSASRPQDRQFILSSKKLLLSDSGFYLCAWSVLFYNEQFFGPGTRLTVL.

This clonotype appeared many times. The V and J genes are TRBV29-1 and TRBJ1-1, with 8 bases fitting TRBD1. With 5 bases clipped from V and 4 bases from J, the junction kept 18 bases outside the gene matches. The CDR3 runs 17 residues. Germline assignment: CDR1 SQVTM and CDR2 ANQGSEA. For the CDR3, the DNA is TGCAGCGTTAAAGCGGCTTTTGTGGACAGGGATGGCACTGAAGCTTTCTTT. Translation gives CSVKAAFVDRDGTEAFF.

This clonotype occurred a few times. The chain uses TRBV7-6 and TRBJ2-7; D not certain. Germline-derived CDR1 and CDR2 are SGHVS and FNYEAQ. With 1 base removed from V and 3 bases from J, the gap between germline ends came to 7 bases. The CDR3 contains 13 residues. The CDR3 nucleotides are TGTGCCAGCAGCTTAGGGGCAGACTACGAGCAGTACTTC. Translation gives CASSLGADYEQYF.

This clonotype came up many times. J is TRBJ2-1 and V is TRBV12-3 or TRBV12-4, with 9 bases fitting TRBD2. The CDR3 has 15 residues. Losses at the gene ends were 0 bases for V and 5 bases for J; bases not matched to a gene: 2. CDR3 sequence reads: CASSLARGGHNEQFF. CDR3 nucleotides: TGTGCCAGCAGTTTAGCGCGGGGGGGCCACAATGAGCAGTTCTTC.

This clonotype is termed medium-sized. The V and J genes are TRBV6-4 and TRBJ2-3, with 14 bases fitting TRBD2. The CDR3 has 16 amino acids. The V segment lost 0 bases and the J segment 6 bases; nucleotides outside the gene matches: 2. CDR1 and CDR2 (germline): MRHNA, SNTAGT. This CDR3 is CASSDSTSGGADTQYF. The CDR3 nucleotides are TGTGCCAGCAGTGACTCGACTAGCGGGGGGGCCGATACGCAGTATTTT.

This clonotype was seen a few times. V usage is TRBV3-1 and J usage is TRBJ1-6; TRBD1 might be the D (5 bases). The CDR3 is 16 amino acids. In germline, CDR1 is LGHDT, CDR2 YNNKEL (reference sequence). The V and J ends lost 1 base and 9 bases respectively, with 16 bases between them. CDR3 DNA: TGTGCCAGCAGCCAAGCCCTGGGAAGGGGACCTTCACCCCTCCACTTT. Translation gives CASSQALGRGPSPLHF.

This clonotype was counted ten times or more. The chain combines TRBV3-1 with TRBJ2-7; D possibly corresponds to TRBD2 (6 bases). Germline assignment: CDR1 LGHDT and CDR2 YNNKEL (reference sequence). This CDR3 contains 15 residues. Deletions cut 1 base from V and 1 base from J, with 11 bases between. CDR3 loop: CASSQGRASSYEQYF. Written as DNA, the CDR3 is TGTGCCAGCAGCCAAGGGAGGGCATCATCCTACGAGCAGTACTTC.